Below, 21 T cell receptor beta chains from the same sample are listed, as sequenced in a study of CD8 T cells in Susac syndrome. cDNA came from roughly 0.47 to 1 ug RNA primed by random hexamers. One entry per CDR3 protein results from TCRdb running MiXCR on the immunoSEQ multiplex PCR reads. The sample lists about 90,000 distinct CDR3 sequences, 95% to 96% seen once, with roughly 0.62% in the top ten. Specimen: CD8+ T cells from PBMCs. Every receptor here comes from a human donor with Susac syndrome.

DNA of the CDR3: TGTGCCAGCACCTCGGCGGGAGGGGGGAACGTCCTGACTTTC. Protein: CASTSAGGGNVLTF. This rearrangement joins TRBV6-6 to TRBJ2-6; 9 bases match TRBD2. Germline trimming cut 7 bases from V and 10 bases from J; bases unmatched to any gene: 8. This CDR3 is built from 14 residues. Germline V gives CDR1 MNHNY, CDR2 SVGAGI (reference sequence).

The chain joins TRBV12-3 or TRBV12-4 to TRBJ1-1, with no clear D. V lost 5 bases and J 6 bases, leaving 7 bases between the germline ends. This CDR3 is 11 amino acids long. The CDR3, as DNA: TGTGCCAGCAGTCAGGTCTCTGAAGCTTTCTTT. Protein product: CASSQVSEAFF.

This clonotype was seen just once. The chain links TRBV15 to TRBJ2-3, with 9 bases matching TRBD1. Trimming removed 3 bases from V and 3 bases from J; junction bases left unmatched: 4. The germline V gene encodes CDR1 LNHNV and CDR2 YYDKDF (reference sequence). The CDR3 consists of 15 residues. Here the CDR3 DNA reads TGTGCCACCAGCAGCAGCGGGACAGGGACAGATACGCAGTATTTT. Its protein is CATSSSGTGTDTQYF.

CDR3 nucleotide sequence: TGTGCCAGCTCACGTGAGGGACAGGGGAACACCGGGGAGCTGTTTTTT. This gives the protein CASSREGQGNTGELFF. The V and J genes are TRBV18 and TRBJ2-2, with 9 bases aligning to TRBD1. With 4 bases clipped from V and 1 base from J, the junction kept 4 bases outside the gene matches. CDR3 length: 16 amino acids. Germline CDR1 is KGHSH and CDR2 is LQKENI.

The chain has TRBV6-5 and TRBJ2-5; possibly TRBD1 for D (6 bases). Germline V CDR1 and CDR2: MNHEY, SVGAGI. This CDR3 region has 17 residues. Trimming removed 0 bases from V and 4 bases from J, with 18 bases in between. The CDR3 sequence is CASSYSGGANVLETQYF. CDR3 coding DNA: TGTGCCAGCAGTTACTCTGGGGGCGCGAACGTTTTAGAGACCCAGTACTTC.

This clonotype was detected only once. For the CDR3, the DNA is TGCGCCAGCAGCCAAGACTATAATTCACCCCTCCACTTT. Its protein product is CASSQDYNSPLHF. J is TRBJ1-6 and V is TRBV4-3; D is undetermined. Deletions cut 0 bases from V and 3 bases from J, with 0 bases between. The CDR3 is 13 residues long. CDR1 and CDR2 from the germline V gene are LGHNA and YSLEER.

V gene TRBV7-9 combines with J gene TRBJ1-5, with D possibly TRBD1 on 6 matching bases. Trimming cost V 7 bases and J 1 base, with 14 bases left between them. From germline, CDR1 is SEHNR and CDR2 FQNEAQ (reference sequence). The CDR3 spans 15 residues. The DNA of the CDR3 is TGTGCCAGCACTCCCGGGGGGCAAAGCAATCAGCCCCAGCATTTT. Protein: CASTPGGQSNQPQHF.

The chain has TRBV14 and TRBJ1-2; D ambiguous. The CDR3 loop spans 14 amino acids. Between the trimmed V and J ends, which lost 0 bases and 6 bases, there was a span of 11 bases. Germline V gene lookup returns CDR1 SGHDN and CDR2 FVKESK. The chain's CDR3 is CASSQDEAVNGYTF. Here the CDR3 DNA reads TGTGCCAGCAGCCAAGATGAGGCAGTAAATGGCTACACCTTC.

The chain joins TRBV27 to TRBJ2-1, with D maybe TRBD2 (6 bases). CDR3 length: 15 amino acids. Trimming removed 7 bases from V and 0 bases from J, with 13 bases in between. Germline V gene data show CDR1 as MNHEY and CDR2 as SMNVEV (reference sequence). The CDR3 here is CASTLRGSSYNEQFF. For the CDR3, the DNA is TGTGCCAGCACCCTACGGGGGAGCTCCTACAATGAGCAGTTCTTC.

This rearrangement joins TRBV5-1 to TRBJ2-1; 9 bases agree with TRBD2. Germline-derived CDR1 and CDR2 are SGHRS and YFSETQ. The CDR3 has 15 amino acids. V shed 0 bases and J 7 bases; nucleotides not matched to a gene: 5. CDR3 sequence (DNA): TGCGCCAGCAGCTTGGCGGCTAGCGGGGCAAATGAGCAGTTCTTC. Encoded protein: CASSLAASGANEQFF.

The chain joins TRBV27 to TRBJ2-2, with 9 positions matching TRBD2. The V gene's germline CDR1 is MNHEY and CDR2 SMNVEV (reference sequence). CDR3 length: 15 amino acids. Trimming at V came to 2 bases and at J to 7 bases, leaving 5 bases not matched to a gene. The CDR3 here is CASSLSGGLRGELFF. The DNA of the CDR3 is TGTGCCAGCAGTTTAAGCGGGGGGCTCCGCGGGGAGCTGTTTTTT.

The CDR3 spells CASDGTVHGYTF. CDR3 sequence (DNA): TGTGCCTCCGATGGGACAGTGCATGGCTACACCTTC. The chain joins TRBV19 to TRBJ1-2, with 7 nucleotides matching TRBD1. The CDR3 runs to 12 residues. Germline V gene sequence: CDR1 LNHDA, CDR2 SQIVND (reference sequence). The trim removed 11 bases at V and 6 bases at J, leaving 9 bases unmatched.

The chain uses TRBV30 and TRBJ1-4; possibly TRBD1 for D (5 bases). The CDR3 runs 15 residues. The V gene's germline CDR1 is GTSNPN and CDR2 SVGIG (reference sequence). Between the trimmed V and J ends, which lost 3 bases and 0 bases, there was a span of 11 bases. The CDR3 region is CAWSRGQATNEKLFF. CDR3 nucleotides: TGTGCCTGGAGCCGAGGACAAGCAACTAATGAAAAACTGTTTTTT.

This clonotype was observed once. The chain has TRBV5-1 and TRBJ1-1; D gene unclear. The germline V gene has CDR1 SGHRS and CDR2 YFSETQ. V was shortened by 0 bases and J by 1 base, with 7 bases between the two germline ends. This CDR3 contains 14 residues. Here the CDR3 DNA reads TGCGCCAGCAGCTTGGTTCAGGCGAACACTGAAGCTTTCTTT. Protein sequence: CASSLVQANTEAFF.

V is TRBV29-1 and J is TRBJ1-3; no reliable D call. The germline V gene encodes CDR1 SQVTM and CDR2 ANQGSEA. The V end was cut by 5 bases, the J end by 1 base, with 6 bases between. This CDR3 comprises 12 residues. DNA for the CDR3: TGCAGCGTTAAGGAATCTGGAAACACCATATATTTT. Translation gives CSVKESGNTIYF.

This sequence joins TRBV7-2 and TRBJ1-1; D might be TRBD1 (6 bases). Per germline, CDR1 SGHTA and CDR2 FQGNSA. The CDR3 is 18 amino acids. Deletions cut 0 bases from V and 2 bases from J, with 19 bases between. In nucleotides, the CDR3 is TGTGCCAGCAGCTTAGCGAGGGGGACCTCGTGGGGCAACACTGAAGCTTTCTTT. It translates to CASSLARGTSWGNTEAFF. Supplemented by reference TRBV7-2 and TRBJ1-1, the full variable domain reads GAGVSQSPSNKVTEKGKDVELRCDPISGHTALYWYRQSLGQGLEFLIYFQGNSAPDKSGLPSDRFSAERTGGSVSTLTIQRTQQEDSAVYLCASSLARGTSWGNTEAFFGQGTRLTVV.

V and J are TRBV24-1 and TRBJ2-7; 9 nucleotides line up with TRBD1. This CDR3 spans 14 amino acids. V was pared by 7 bases and J by 3 bases, with 6 bases of the junction left unmatched. CDR1 KGHDR and CDR2 SFDVKD come from the germline V gene. For the CDR3, the DNA is TGTGCCACCAGCCAAGGACAGGGGAACTACGAGCAGTACTTC. Its protein product is CATSQGQGNYEQYF.

The chain is built from TRBV20-1 and TRBJ1-4; the D gene is possibly TRBD1 (6 bases). The V end lost 5 bases, the J end lost 0 bases, and 13 bases lay between the germline ends. Per germline, CDR1 DFQATT and CDR2 SNEGSKA (reference sequence). The CDR3 spans 15 residues. CDR3 region: CSASQDSATNEKLFF. In DNA, the CDR3 is TGCAGTGCTTCTCAGGACAGTGCAACTAATGAAAAACTGTTTTTT.

The CDR3, as DNA: TGTGCCAGCAGCTCACCATCACGGGATGGCTACACCTTC. Encoded protein: CASSSPSRDGYTF. This chain joins TRBV13 and TRBJ1-2; D is uncertain. The CDR3 length is 13 residues. Looked up from germline, CDR1 is PRHDT and CDR2 is FYEKMQ (reference sequence). The V end was cut by 4 bases, the J end by 6 bases, with 12 bases between.

The chain recombines TRBV5-1 with TRBJ1-1; D is unresolved. Germline V lookup: CDR1 SGHRS, CDR2 YFSETQ. This CDR3 has 14 amino acids. Trimming cost V 1 base and J 0 bases, with 7 bases left between them. For the CDR3, the DNA is TGCGCCAGCAGCTTGACACCTATGAACACTGAAGCTTTCTTT. Translated: CASSLTPMNTEAFF.

This sequence joins TRBV14 and TRBJ2-1; no clear D. The V end lost 0 bases, the J end lost 0 bases, and 12 bases lay between the germline ends. This CDR3 is 17 amino acids long. Per germline, CDR1 SGHDN and CDR2 FVKESK. The CDR3 coding sequence is TGTGCCAGCAGCCAAGACCCCCCGCTGCCCTCCTACAATGAGCAGTTCTTC. This gives the protein CASSQDPPLPSYNEQFF.